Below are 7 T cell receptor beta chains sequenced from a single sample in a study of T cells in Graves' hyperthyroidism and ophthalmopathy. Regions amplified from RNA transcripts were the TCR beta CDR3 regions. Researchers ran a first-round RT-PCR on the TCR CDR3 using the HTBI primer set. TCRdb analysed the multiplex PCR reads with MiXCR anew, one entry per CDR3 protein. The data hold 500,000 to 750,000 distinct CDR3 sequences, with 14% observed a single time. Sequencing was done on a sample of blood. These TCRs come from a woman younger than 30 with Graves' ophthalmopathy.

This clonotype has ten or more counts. The CDR3 coding sequence is TGTGCCAGCATTACTAGCTCCTACAATGAGCAGTTCTTC. It codes for CASITSSYNEQFF. The V call is TRBV2, the J call TRBJ2-1, with a tentative D call TRBD2 (5 bases). This CDR3 is built from 13 residues. Trimming removed 7 bases from V and 0 bases from J, with 7 bases in between. Germline loops: CDR1 SNHLY, CDR2 FYNNEI.

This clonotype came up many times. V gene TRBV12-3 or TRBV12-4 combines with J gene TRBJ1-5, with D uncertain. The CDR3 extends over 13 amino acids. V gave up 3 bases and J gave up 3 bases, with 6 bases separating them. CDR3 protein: CASSFHDNQPQHF. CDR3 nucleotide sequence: TGTGCCAGCAGTTTCCACGACAATCAGCCCCAGCATTTT.

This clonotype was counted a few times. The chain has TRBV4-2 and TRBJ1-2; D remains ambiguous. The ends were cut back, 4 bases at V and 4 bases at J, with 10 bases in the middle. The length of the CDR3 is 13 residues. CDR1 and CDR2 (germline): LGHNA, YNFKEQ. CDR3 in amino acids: CASSPKGSYGYTF. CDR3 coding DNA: TGTGCCAGCAGCCCGAAAGGCAGCTATGGCTACACCTTC.

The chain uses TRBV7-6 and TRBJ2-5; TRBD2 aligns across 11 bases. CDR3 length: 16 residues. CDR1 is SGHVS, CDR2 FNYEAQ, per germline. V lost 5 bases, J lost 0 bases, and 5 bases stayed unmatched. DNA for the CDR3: TGTGCCAGCAGCCCCGGACTAGCGGGCAACCAAGAGACCCAGTACTTC. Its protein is CASSPGLAGNQETQYF.

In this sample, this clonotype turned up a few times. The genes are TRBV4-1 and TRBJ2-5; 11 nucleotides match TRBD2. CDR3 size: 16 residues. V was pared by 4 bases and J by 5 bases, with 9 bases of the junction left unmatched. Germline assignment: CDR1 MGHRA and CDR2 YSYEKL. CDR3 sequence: CASSLSTSGRRETQYF. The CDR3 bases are TGCGCCAGCAGCCTCTCAACTAGCGGGAGAAGGGAGACCCAGTACTTC.

CDR3 protein: CSARDWGSGNTDTQYF. The CDR3, as DNA: TGCAGTGCTAGAGATTGGGGTAGCGGGAACACAGATACGCAGTATTTT. The chain has TRBV20-1 and TRBJ2-3; TRBD2 matches at 8 bases. This CDR3 has 16 residues. Germline lookup yields CDR1 DFQATT and CDR2 SNEGSKA (reference sequence). V dropped 0 bases and J dropped 2; count of bases not matched to a gene: 7.

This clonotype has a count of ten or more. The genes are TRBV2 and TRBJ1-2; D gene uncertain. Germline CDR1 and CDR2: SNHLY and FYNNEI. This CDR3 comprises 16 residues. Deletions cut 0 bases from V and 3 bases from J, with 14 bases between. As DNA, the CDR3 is TGTGCCAGCAGTGAAGCCCCGGGGAGCATTTACTATGGCTACACCTTC. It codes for CASSEAPGSIYYGYTF. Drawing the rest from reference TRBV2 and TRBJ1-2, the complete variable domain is EPEVTQTPSHQVTQMGQEVILRCVPISNHLYFYWYRQILGQKVEFLVSFYNNEISEKSEIFDDQFSVERPDGSNFTLKIRSTKLEDSAMYFCASSEAPGSIYYGYTFGSGTRLTVV.